The rows below give T cell receptor beta chains drawn from one sample of a study of cytomegalovirus exposure and HLA in healthy donors. The assay was immunoSEQ multiplex PCR, and TCRdb's table has in-frame clones only and misses some. The data hold 150,000 to 200,000 clones, with 65% to 85% observed a single time. The sample consisted of PBMCs. These TCRs come from a male donor in good health and CMV-seropositive. Both conserved end residues are part of each CDR3.

v_gene: TRBV6-1
j_gene: TRBJ1-1
CDR3aa: CASSRNTEAFF

v_gene: TRBV28
j_gene: TRBJ2-1
CDR3aa: CASSPQTGANNEQFF

v_gene: TRBV18
j_gene: TRBJ2-1
CDR3aa: CASSPPIARSSYNEQFF

v_gene: TRBV19
j_gene: TRBJ2-1
CDR3aa: CATRPVGAYNEQFF

v_gene: TRBV11-2
j_gene: TRBJ2-3
CDR3aa: CASSLGGSGRNTQYF

v_gene: TRBV2
j_gene: TRBJ1-4
CDR3aa: CASRPGDAPVGEKLFF

v_gene: TRBV6-5
j_gene: TRBJ2-7
CDR3aa: CASRNPSGSEQYF

v_gene: TRBV6-4
j_gene: TRBJ2-7
CDR3aa: CASSDSRGQGFTDEQYF

v_gene: TRBV7-8
j_gene: TRBJ2-7
CDR3aa: CASSSVPAYEQYF

v_gene: TRBV25-1
j_gene: TRBJ2-7
CDR3aa: CASGRDRVGSYEQYF

v_gene: TRBV29-1
j_gene: TRBJ1-2
CDR3aa: CSAIGQDNPNYGYTF

v_gene: TRBV7-2
j_gene: TRBJ2-3
CDR3aa: CASRGGGTSTDTQYF

v_gene: TRBV6-5
j_gene: TRBJ2-7
CDR3aa: CASKYGSSYEQYF

v_gene: TRBV30
j_gene: TRBJ2-5
CDR3aa: CAWRGLAGGETQYF

v_gene: TRBV27
j_gene: TRBJ1-3
CDR3aa: CASIGGGNTIYF